This T cell receptor beta chain was identified during a study of T-cell reconstitution after alpha-beta-depleted transplantation in children. This clonotype has ten or more counts. V lost 4 bases to trimming and J lost 5 bases; unmatched junction nucleotides: 5. The CDR3 contains 14 residues. Germline assignment: CDR1 LNHDA and CDR2 SQIVND (reference sequence). Researchers prepared the TCRbeta library using unique molecular identifiers, the study reports. TCRdb called the PCR reads again in MiXCR, with one record for every CDR3 protein. The repertoire holds some 340,000 distinct CDR3 sequences, with 10% as singletons.

The chain has TRBV19 and TRBJ2-5, with 9 nucleotides matching TRBD1. The material was PBMCs from the stem cell graft donor, obtained from the stem cell graft. The receptor was isolated from a human donor who donated a stem cell graft to a child with acute lymphoblastic leukemia. The CDR3 protein is CASSTTGGAETQYF. CDR3 sequence (DNA): TGTGCCAGTAGTACAACAGGGGGCGCGGAGACCCAGTACTTC. The whole variable domain, remainder taken from reference TRBV19 and TRBJ2-5, is DGGITQSPKYLFRKEGQNVTLSCEQNLNHDAMYWYRQDPGQGLRLIYYSQIVNDFQKGDIAEGYSVSREKKESFPLTVTSAQKNPTAFYLCASSTTGGAETQYFGPGTRLLVL.